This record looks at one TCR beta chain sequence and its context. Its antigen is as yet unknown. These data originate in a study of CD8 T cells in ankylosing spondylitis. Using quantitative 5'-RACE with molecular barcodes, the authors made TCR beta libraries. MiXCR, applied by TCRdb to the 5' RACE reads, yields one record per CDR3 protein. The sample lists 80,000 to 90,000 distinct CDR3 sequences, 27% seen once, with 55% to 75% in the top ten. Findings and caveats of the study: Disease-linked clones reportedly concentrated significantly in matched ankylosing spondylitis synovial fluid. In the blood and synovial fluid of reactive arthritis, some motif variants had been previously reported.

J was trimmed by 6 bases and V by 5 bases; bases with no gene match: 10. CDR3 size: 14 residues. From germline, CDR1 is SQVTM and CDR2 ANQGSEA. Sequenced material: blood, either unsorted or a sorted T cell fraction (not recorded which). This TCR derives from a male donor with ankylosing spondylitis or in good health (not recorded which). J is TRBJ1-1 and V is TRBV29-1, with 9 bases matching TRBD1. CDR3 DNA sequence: TGCAGCGTTTTTAAAGACAGGGGGGTCTCTGAAGCTTTCTTT. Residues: CSVFKDRGVSEAFF.